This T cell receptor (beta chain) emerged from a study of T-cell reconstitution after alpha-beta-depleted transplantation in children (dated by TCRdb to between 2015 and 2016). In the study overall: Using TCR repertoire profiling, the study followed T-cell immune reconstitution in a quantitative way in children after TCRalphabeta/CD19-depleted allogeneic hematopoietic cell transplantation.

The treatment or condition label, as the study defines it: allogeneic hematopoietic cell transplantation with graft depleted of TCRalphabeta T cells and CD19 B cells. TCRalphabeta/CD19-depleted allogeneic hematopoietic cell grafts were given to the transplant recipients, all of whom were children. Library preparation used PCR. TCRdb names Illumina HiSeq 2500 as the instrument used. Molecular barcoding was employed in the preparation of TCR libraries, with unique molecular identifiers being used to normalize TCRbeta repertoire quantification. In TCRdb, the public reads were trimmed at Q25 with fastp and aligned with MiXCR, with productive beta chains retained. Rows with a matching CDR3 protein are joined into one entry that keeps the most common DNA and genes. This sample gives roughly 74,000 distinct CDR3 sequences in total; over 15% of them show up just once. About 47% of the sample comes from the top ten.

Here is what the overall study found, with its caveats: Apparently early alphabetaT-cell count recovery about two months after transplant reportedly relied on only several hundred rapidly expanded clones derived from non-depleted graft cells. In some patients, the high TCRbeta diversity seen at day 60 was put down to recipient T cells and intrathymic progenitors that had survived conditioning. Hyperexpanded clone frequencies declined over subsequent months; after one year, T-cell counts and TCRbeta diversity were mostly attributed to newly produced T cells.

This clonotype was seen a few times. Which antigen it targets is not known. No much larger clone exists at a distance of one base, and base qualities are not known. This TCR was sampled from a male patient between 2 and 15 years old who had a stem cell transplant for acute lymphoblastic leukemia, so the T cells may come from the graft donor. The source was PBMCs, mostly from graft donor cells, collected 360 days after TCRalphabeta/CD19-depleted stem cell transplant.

The CDR3 region has the sequence CASSRGGIYEQYF. The bases read TGTGCCAGCAGTCGAGGTGGTATCTACGAGCAGTACTTC. Recombination connected TRBV12-3 or TRBV12-4 to TRBJ2-7, with no confidently assigned D gene. V loses 5 bases, J loses 3 bases, and the germline ends lie 11 bases apart. The CDR3 runs 13 residues from the cysteine to the phenylalanine. The sequence is cut down to CDR3 DNA, 39 bases in frame from base 1.